The 26 T cell receptor beta chains below come from one sample, sequenced in a study of blood T cell repertoires in COVID-19. Clones were read by immunoSEQ multiplex PCR, and TCRdb kept only the in-frame ones, dropping some. The sample lists roughly 200,000 clones; more than 70% were seen once. Sequenced: peripheral blood. The receptors here all came from a person between 65 and 80 years old with COVID-19, enrolled during active disease.

The chain links TRBV28 to TRBJ1-6; D is possibly TRBD1 (6 bases). Germline V CDR1 and CDR2: MDHEN, SYDVKM. Trimming shortened V by 6 bases and J by 8 bases, and 26 bases separated the two germline ends. The CDR3 runs 18 residues. This CDR3 reads CASRLRGFGGRWDSPLHF. DNA for the CDR3: TGTGCCAGCAGACTCCGGGGCTTCGGGGGGCGCTGGGATTCACCCCTCCACTTT.

This clone appeared once. The chain employs TRBV6-5 and TRBJ2-2; 13 bases agree with TRBD2. CDR1 is MNHEY and CDR2 is SVGAGI in the germline V gene. The CDR3 runs 15 residues. Trimming removed 6 bases from V and 3 bases from J; junction bases left unmatched: 1. The CDR3 loop reads CASRGLAGYTGELFF. CDR3 in DNA: TGTGCCAGCAGGGGACTAGCGGGATACACCGGGGAGCTGTTTTTT.

The chain couples TRBV5-1 to TRBJ1-1, with D possibly TRBD1 on 6 matching bases. The germline V gene encodes CDR1 SGHRS and CDR2 YFSETQ. V was pared by 4 bases and J by 3 bases, with 10 bases between. The CDR3 sequence is 13 residues long. The CDR3: CASSRTGYTEAFF. CDR3 in DNA: TGCGCCAGCAGCCGAACAGGGTACACTGAAGCTTTCTTT.

The chain recombines TRBV5-4 with TRBJ2-7; TRBD1 matches at 8 bases. The V and J ends lost 0 bases and 5 bases, in that order; junction bases with no gene match: 4. Germline lookup yields CDR1 SGHNT and CDR2 YYREEE (reference sequence). The CDR3 spans 14 residues. The CDR3 protein is CASSLGTGFNEQYF. As DNA, the CDR3 is TGTGCCAGCAGCTTGGGGACAGGGTTCAACGAGCAGTACTTC.

V and J are TRBV19 and TRBJ1-3; unclear D gene. This CDR3 comprises 14 residues. The V gene's germline CDR1 is LNHDA and CDR2 SQIVND (reference sequence). V lost 6 bases to trimming and J lost 2 bases, with 11 bases between them. The CDR3 sequence is CASSRGGPGNTIYF. The CDR3 DNA reads TGTGCCAGTAGCCGTGGAGGGCCTGGAAACACCATATATTTT.

The chain employs TRBV12-5 and TRBJ1-2; D might be TRBD1 (6 bases). Germline V gene data show CDR1 as LGHNT and CDR2 as FRNRAP. Trimming shortened V by 5 bases and J by 8 bases, and 9 bases separated the two germline ends. This CDR3 spans 11 amino acids. CDR3 sequence reads: CASGQGRGYTF. DNA of the CDR3: TGTGCTAGTGGTCAGGGGAGAGGCTACACCTTC.

The chain recombines TRBV10-3 with TRBJ1-5; possibly TRBD1 for D (5 bases). V gave up 2 bases and J gave up 4 bases, with 15 bases separating them. CDR3 length: 16 amino acids. Per germline, CDR1 ENHRY and CDR2 SYGVKD. CDR3 coding DNA: TGTGCCATCAGTGAGAGTCGGGAGGGGCGGAATCAGCCCCAGCATTTT. Its translation: CAISESREGRNQPQHF.

This chain links TRBV7-2 with TRBJ1-2; 7 bases fit TRBD1. With V trimmed by 1 base and J by 3 bases, 5 bases remained unmatched. Per the germline V gene, CDR1 is SGHTA and CDR2 is FQGNSA. The CDR3 covers 15 residues. DNA for the CDR3: TGTGCCAGCAGCTTAGTGACAGGGTTGGACTATGGCTACACCTTC. This sequence encodes CASSLVTGLDYGYTF.

The V call is TRBV5-1, the J call TRBJ1-2; D gene ambiguous. V was cut by 2 bases and J by 0 bases, with 8 bases left in between. Germline V gives CDR1 SGHRS, CDR2 YFSETQ. The CDR3 has 14 amino acids. The CDR3 sequence is CASSFQTSNYGYTF. CDR3 nucleotides: TGCGCCAGCAGCTTTCAGACATCTAACTATGGCTACACCTTC.

V and J are TRBV5-3 and TRBJ2-1; 7 bases are a match to TRBD1. TRBV5-3 is assigned to the ORF class and has an uncertain function. With 5 bases clipped from V and 0 bases from J, the junction kept 29 bases outside the gene matches. The CDR3 spans 23 residues. DNA of the CDR3: TGTGCCAGAAGGGGAAGTATCAGGGAGATCAGGGGGATTCCCGCCAGCTCCTACAATGAGCAGTTCTTC. Its translation: CARRGSIREIRGIPASSYNEQFF.

This chain joins TRBV28 and TRBJ2-2; possible D gene TRBD2, 5 bases. V was trimmed by 6 bases and J by 8 bases, leaving 25 bases between them. CDR3 size: 17 residues. The germline V gene has CDR1 MDHEN and CDR2 SYDVKM. DNA of the CDR3: TGTGCCAGCAGCCAAACCGCCCGGAGGATAAGGCTTGGGGAGCTGTTTTTT. This gives the protein CASSQTARRIRLGELFF.

The J gene is TRBJ1-2, the V gene TRBV19, with TRBD1 matching 8 bases. This CDR3 is built from 14 residues. V lost 5 bases, J lost 2 bases, and 4 bases stayed unmatched. In germline, CDR1 is LNHDA, CDR2 SQIVND (reference sequence). The DNA of the CDR3 is TGTGCCAGTAGTCTCGGACAGGGCAACTATGGCTACACCTTC. Protein sequence: CASSLGQGNYGYTF.

V usage is TRBV6-5 and J usage is TRBJ1-2; a possible D gene is TRBD1 (6 bases). The CDR3 runs to 14 residues. In germline, CDR1 is MNHEY, CDR2 SVGAGI. Trimming took off 6 bases at V and 3 bases at J, with 14 bases between the two ends. This chain's CDR3 is CASSWTVYDYGYTF. The CDR3, as DNA: TGTGCCAGCAGCTGGACAGTCTATGACTATGGCTACACCTTC.

J is TRBJ1-5 and V is TRBV10-2, with a tentative D call TRBD1 (5 bases). Germline CDR1 is WSHSY and CDR2 is SAAADI. Trimming pared 0 bases from V and 7 bases from J, leaving 10 bases between. CDR3 length: 14 amino acids. This CDR3 is CASSESGGGQPQHF. CDR3 nucleotide sequence: TGCGCCAGCAGTGAGTCGGGGGGGGGACAGCCCCAGCATTTT.

The chain links TRBV5-1 to TRBJ1-3, with D unresolved. This CDR3 is 16 amino acids long. Trimming removed 4 bases from V and 4 bases from J, with 18 bases in between. Germline CDR1 and CDR2: SGHRS and YFSETQ. In DNA, the CDR3 is TGCGCCAGCAGCCCCGAAGGGCGGGTATTCGGAAACACCATATATTTT. It codes for CASSPEGRVFGNTIYF.

The CDR3 DNA reads TGCGCCAGCAGTGATAAGGGTCCTCGGGATGGAAACACCATATATTTT. It yields the protein CASSDKGPRDGNTIYF. The chain uses TRBV10-2 and TRBJ1-3; D is undetermined. The V and J ends lost 3 bases and 3 bases respectively, with 15 bases between them. The CDR3 is 16 residues long. The V gene's germline CDR1 is WSHSY and CDR2 SAAADI.

The V call is TRBV9, the J call TRBJ1-3; 7 bases line up with TRBD1. This CDR3 is built from 16 residues. The V segment lost 0 bases and the J segment 0 bases; nucleotides outside the gene matches: 3. CDR1 is SGDLS, CDR2 YYNGEE, per germline. The CDR3 loop reads CASSVGGQLSGNTIYF. The CDR3 DNA reads as TGTGCCAGCAGCGTAGGGGGACAGCTCTCTGGAAACACCATATATTTT.

In this sample, this clone turned up once. The chain employs TRBV7-2 and TRBJ2-3, with 8 bases fitting TRBD2. V dropped 3 bases and J dropped 2; count of bases not matched to a gene: 10. Germline V gives CDR1 SGHTA, CDR2 FQGNSA. This CDR3 has 17 amino acids. The CDR3 region has the DNA TGTGCCAGCAGCTTTTTAGGGTTAGCGGGGTACACAGATACGCAGTATTTT. This translates into CASSFLGLAGYTDTQYF.

The J gene is TRBJ2-5, the V gene TRBV2, with TRBD2 matching 12 bases. Germline trimming cut 5 bases from V and 5 bases from J; bases unmatched to any gene: 6. CDR3 length: 15 residues. The germline CDR1 and CDR2 sequences are SNHLY and FYNNEI. The DNA of the CDR3 is TGTGCCAGCAGTTCGACTAGCGGGAGAGGTGAGACCCAGTACTTC. This codes for CASSSTSGRGETQYF.

The genes are TRBV4-3 and TRBJ1-5; D not resolved. The germline gives CDR1 LGHNA, CDR2 YSLEER. V was cut by 0 bases and J by 9 bases, with 15 bases left in between. The CDR3 is 15 residues long. CDR3 bases: TGCGCCAGCAGCCAAGATCGCGACGGGGTAGGGCCCCAGCATTTT. Its protein is CASSQDRDGVGPQHF.

V and J are TRBV6-2 or TRBV6-3 and TRBJ2-1; tentative D call: TRBD2 (5 bases). This CDR3 comprises 14 residues. Germline CDR1 and CDR2: MNHEY and SVGEGT. The V end lost 2 bases, the J end lost 0 bases, and 5 bases lay between the germline ends. The CDR3 coding sequence is TGTGCCAGCAGTTACGAGGGCTCCTACAATGAGCAGTTCTTC. Its protein product is CASSYEGSYNEQFF.

This clone was counted once. The V and J genes are TRBV21-1 and TRBJ1-5; the table's D call, TRBD1, was not checked against the DNA. TRBV21-1 is a pseudogene locus. The CDR3 is 17 amino acids. The DNA of the CDR3 is TGTGCCAGCAGCCACCCCCGGAGAGACAGGGTCCATCAGCCCCAGCATTTT. It encodes CASSHPRRDRVHQPQHF.

The chain is built from TRBV5-1 and TRBJ1-6; 9 positions match TRBD1. The germline CDR1 and CDR2 sequences are SGHRS and YFSETQ. V lost 0 bases and J lost 10; bases outside the gene matches: 17. The CDR3 has 19 amino acids. CDR3 coding DNA: TGCGCCAGCAGCTTGGAGGGTTGGGGACAGGGTAGGCCGAAATCACCCCTCCACTTT. This gives the protein CASSLEGWGQGRPKSPLHF.

The chain links TRBV6-1 to TRBJ1-5; D gene unclear. Germline V lookup: CDR1 MNHNS, CDR2 SASEGT. This CDR3 is 13 amino acids long. V lost 0 bases, J lost 11 bases, and 11 bases lay in between. CDR3 sequence reads: CASSEARARAQHF. The DNA of the CDR3 is TGTGCCAGCAGTGAAGCGCGGGCAAGAGCCCAGCATTTT.

This rearrangement joins TRBV19 to TRBJ2-1, with TRBD1 matching 7 bases. This CDR3 comprises 16 residues. Germline V gives CDR1 LNHDA, CDR2 SQIVND (reference sequence). After removal of 6 bases from V and 7 bases from J, the junction contained 15 bases not matched to a gene. The CDR3 coding sequence is TGTGCCAGTAGAAGTTCCCCTACAGGGGCCTGGAATGAGCAGTTCTTC. Its protein is CASRSSPTGAWNEQFF.

This chain links TRBV5-1 with TRBJ2-1, with TRBD2 matching over 12 bases. This CDR3 spans 16 amino acids. The V gene end was trimmed by 7 bases and the J gene end by 9 bases; junction bases not matched to a gene: 14. From germline, CDR1 is SGHRS and CDR2 YFSETQ. CDR3 sequence reads: CASVRSGLAGGTEQFF. The DNA of the CDR3 is TGCGCCAGCGTACGTTCCGGTCTAGCGGGAGGGACTGAGCAGTTCTTC.